The 16 T cell receptor beta chains listed next were all sequenced from one sample in a study of early T cells in non-severe SARS-CoV-2 infection. TCRdb re-analysed the 5' RACE reads in MiXCR, keeping a single row per CDR3 protein. The table lists 45,000 to 60,000 distinct CDR3 sequences, under 9% of them singletons, with 3.9% in the top ten. Source: whole blood, taken at baseline. The receptor set was obtained from an adult who was a healthcare worker with PCR-confirmed SARS-CoV-2 infection or an uninfected control (not recorded which).

The genes are TRBV28 and TRBJ2-7, with a weak D call TRBD2 (6 bases). The V and J ends lost 7 bases and 6 bases respectively, with 13 bases between them. The CDR3 has 12 residues. Germline V gene data show CDR1 as MDHEN and CDR2 as SYDVKM. CDR3 DNA: TGTGCCAGCAACACAGAAGCGGGCGAGCAGTACTTC. It encodes CASNTEAGEQYF.

This clonotype was picked up a small number of times. The CDR3 protein is CASSQGQPTEAFF. In DNA, the CDR3 is TGTGCCAGCAGCCAGGGACAGCCCACTGAAGCTTTCTTT. This chain uses TRBV7-6 with TRBJ1-1; 7 bases map to TRBD1. CDR1 SGHVS and CDR2 FNYEAQ come from the germline V gene. The ends lost 5 bases at V and 4 bases at J; junction bases unmatched: 4. The length of the CDR3 is 13 residues. The full variable domain, its missing parts supplied by reference TRBV7-6 and TRBJ1-1, is GAGVSQSPRYKVTKRGQDVALRCDPISGHVSLYWYRQALGQGPEFLTYFNYEAQQDKSGLPNDRFSAERPEGSISTLTIQRTEQRDSAMYRCASSQGQPTEAFFGQGTRLTVV.

This clonotype was observed at least ten times. The CDR3 spells CASSSSGLNKFF. CDR3 DNA: TGTGCCAGCAGCTCCTCGGGACTAAATAAGTTCTTC. The chain is built from TRBV7-3 and TRBJ2-1, with TRBD2 identical over 7 bases. After removal of 4 bases from V and 14 bases from J, the junction contained 8 bases not matched to a gene. Germline CDR1 and CDR2: SGHTA and FQGTGA. CDR3 length: 12 amino acids.

The rearrangement links TRBV12-5 to TRBJ2-7; a possible D gene is TRBD2 (5 bases). CDR3 length equals 13 residues. V lost 5 bases, J lost 4 bases, and 12 bases lay in between. Germline CDR1 LGHNT, CDR2 FRNRAP. The CDR3 loop reads CASGGLRAYEQYF. DNA of the CDR3: TGTGCTAGTGGTGGCTTGAGGGCATACGAGCAGTACTTC.

This rearrangement joins TRBV19 to TRBJ2-7; D is uncertain. This CDR3 region has 13 residues. Per germline, CDR1 LNHDA and CDR2 SQIVND (reference sequence). Trimming cost V 3 bases and J 1 base, with 7 bases left between them. The CDR3 protein is CASSIADSYEQYF. CDR3 DNA sequence: TGTGCCAGTAGTATCGCTGATTCCTACGAGCAGTACTTC.

The rearrangement joins TRBV28 to TRBJ2-1, with 8 nucleotides matching TRBD2. Trimming cost V 1 base and J 8 bases; bases outside gene matches: 13. The germline V gene encodes CDR1 MDHEN and CDR2 SYDVKM. This CDR3 has 17 amino acids. This CDR3 reads CASSLYPRAGVFHEQFF. The CDR3, as DNA: TGTGCCAGCAGTTTATACCCTAGAGCGGGAGTATTCCATGAGCAGTTCTTC.

This clonotype was observed at least ten times. The V and J genes are TRBV19 and TRBJ2-1; D remains unclear. Germline CDR1 reads LNHDA; CDR2 reads SQIVND (reference sequence). The CDR3 totals 14 residues. V lost 4 bases to trimming and J lost 3 bases, with 10 bases between them. The CDR3 nucleotides are TGTGCCAGTAGTACGCGCGGCAACTACAATGAGCAGTTCTTC. Its translation: CASSTRGNYNEQFF.

This chain connects TRBV12-3 or TRBV12-4 to TRBJ2-5; D tentatively reads TRBD1 or TRBD2 (6 bases each). The CDR3 runs to 15 residues. The ends were cut back, 4 bases at V and 1 base at J, with 13 bases in the middle. The CDR3: CASSSTGDIQETQYF. The CDR3 coding sequence is TGTGCCAGCAGTTCAACGGGGGACATCCAAGAGACCCAGTACTTC.

The chain recombines TRBV20-1 with TRBJ1-4, with D possibly being TRBD1 (6 bases). Germline V gene data show CDR1 as DFQATT and CDR2 as SNEGSKA (reference sequence). Trimming pared 6 bases from V and 12 bases from J, leaving 14 bases between. This CDR3 contains 11 residues. The DNA for the CDR3 is TGCAGTGCGCGGGACACCGAGGAACTGTTTTTT. This sequence encodes CSARDTEELFF.

This clonotype occurred many times. The V call is TRBV15, the J call TRBJ2-5; unclear D gene. The CDR3 consists of 15 residues. Trimming shortened V by 0 bases and J by 7 bases, and 15 bases separated the two germline ends. CDR1 and CDR2 from the germline V gene are LNHNV and YYDKDF (reference sequence). CDR3 sequence (DNA): TGTGCCACCAGCAGAGATCCCCCCAATAAAGGGACCCAGTACTTC. This translates into CATSRDPPNKGTQYF.

This clonotype has ten or more counts. J is TRBJ1-5 and V is TRBV28; D gene unclear. The CDR3 runs to 11 residues. The ends were cut back, 5 bases at V and 4 bases at J, with 3 bases in the middle. Germline V gene lookup returns CDR1 MDHEN and CDR2 SYDVKM. The CDR3 DNA reads as TGTGCCAGCAGTCGAAATCAGCCCCAGCATTTT. Translation gives CASSRNQPQHF.

This clonotype was recorded a few times. The chain is built from TRBV5-4 and TRBJ2-3, with 8 nucleotides matching TRBD2. Trimming removed 6 bases from V and 3 bases from J; junction bases left unmatched: 6. The CDR3 contains 14 residues. Germline V gene lookup returns CDR1 SGHNT and CDR2 YYREEE (reference sequence). The CDR3: CASTQRGRTDTQYF. DNA for the CDR3: TGTGCCAGCACCCAACGCGGGAGGACAGATACGCAGTATTTT.

The chain carries TRBV5-6 and TRBJ2-7; 8 positions agree with TRBD1. This CDR3 has 15 amino acids. CDR1 and CDR2 from the germline V gene are SGHDT and YYEEEE. J gave up 3 bases and V 4 bases, and 9 bases lay outside the gene matches. The CDR3 sequence is CASSPGQGRIYEQYF. Here the CDR3 DNA reads TGTGCCAGCAGCCCCGGACAGGGCAGAATCTACGAGCAGTACTTC.

This clonotype was picked up a small number of times. The chain carries TRBV28 and TRBJ2-1, with no clear D. The CDR3 runs 12 residues. V shed 6 bases and J shed 8 bases, with 11 bases lying between them. Per germline, CDR1 MDHEN and CDR2 SYDVKM. Here the CDR3 DNA reads TGTGCCAGCAGCGTCAGCGCGGATGAGCAGTTCTTC. Protein: CASSVSADEQFF.

This clonotype occurred a few times. The chain joins TRBV7-9 to TRBJ2-2, with D uncertain. CDR1 SEHNR and CDR2 FQNEAQ come from the germline V gene (reference sequence). This CDR3 spans 16 amino acids. V was pared by 5 bases and J by 0 bases, with 13 bases between. The CDR3 sequence: CASSPVQVTNTGELFF. The CDR3 DNA reads TGTGCCAGCAGCCCCGTCCAAGTGACGAACACCGGGGAGCTGTTTTTT.

This clonotype was counted only a few times. The chain links TRBV7-9 to TRBJ2-7; 8 bases agree with TRBD1. With V trimmed by 5 bases and J by 3 bases, 12 bases remained unmatched. Germline-derived CDR1 and CDR2 are SEHNR and FQNEAQ (reference sequence). This CDR3 region has 16 residues. The CDR3 sequence: CASSTKGTGTLYEQYF. As DNA, the CDR3 is TGTGCCAGCAGCACTAAGGGGACAGGAACCCTCTACGAGCAGTACTTC.